A selection of T cell receptor beta chains follows, all from one sample in a study of shared clonotypes between healthy human individuals. Sequenced by immunoSEQ multiplex PCR; TCRdb stores in-frame clones only, minus some. The table lists about 980,000 clones, 76% of them singletons, with roughly 1.5% in the top ten. Sequencing was carried out using memory CD4+ T cells sorted from blood. The receptors stem from a young man in good health. CDR3s include the opening cysteine and the closing phenylalanine or tryptophan. The order of the fields is CDR3 length, J gene, V gene, D gene, clone size, CDR3 protein, CDR3 DNA. The D gene is left open where the match is weak. A clone size is listed for some rows: how often the clone was seen (once, few, many), or a class if it is expanded.

cdr3_length: 14; j_call: TRBJ2-5; v_call: TRBV5-1; d_call: TRBD1; clone_size: .; cdr3_aa: CASSLEGGRETQYF; cdr3_nt: TGCGCCAGCAGCTTGGAAGGGGGCCGAGAGACCCAGTACTTC
cdr3_length: 13; j_call: TRBJ2-1; v_call: TRBV29-1; d_call: TRBD2; clone_size: .; cdr3_aa: CSADSGLLPLQFF; cdr3_nt: TGCAGCGCAGATTCGGGACTACTACCATTGCAGTTCTTC
cdr3_length: 15; j_call: TRBJ2-7; v_call: TRBV5-4; d_call: TRBD1; clone_size: .; cdr3_aa: CASSPDRDRSYEQYF; cdr3_nt: TGTGCCAGCAGCCCAGACAGGGATCGGTCCTACGAGCAGTACTTC
cdr3_length: 14; j_call: TRBJ2-3; v_call: TRBV10-3; d_call: TRBD2; clone_size: .; cdr3_aa: CAISESTGGSAQYF; cdr3_nt: TGTGCCATCAGTGAGTCGACGGGAGGGTCGGCGCAGTATTTT
cdr3_length: 14; j_call: TRBJ2-2; v_call: TRBV30; d_call: .; clone_size: .; cdr3_aa: CAWSVTLNTGELFF; cdr3_nt: TGTGCCTGGAGTGTGACCCTAAACACCGGGGAGCTGTTTTTT
cdr3_length: 15; j_call: TRBJ2-3; v_call: TRBV19; d_call: TRBD1; clone_size: once; cdr3_aa: CASSKMTGGVGTQYF; cdr3_nt: TGTGCCAGTAGTAAGATGACAGGGGGTGTGGGTACGCAGTATTTT
cdr3_length: 14; j_call: TRBJ1-2; v_call: TRBV10-3; d_call: .; clone_size: .; cdr3_aa: CAISESGNNYGYTF; cdr3_nt: TGTGCCATCAGTGAGTCGGGGAATAACTATGGCTACACCTTC
cdr3_length: 14; j_call: TRBJ2-2; v_call: TRBV2; d_call: TRBD2; clone_size: .; cdr3_aa: CASKGLASTGELFF; cdr3_nt: TGTGCCAGCAAAGGACTAGCTAGCACCGGGGAGCTGTTTTTT
cdr3_length: 14; j_call: TRBJ2-3; v_call: TRBV29-1; d_call: TRBD1; clone_size: .; cdr3_aa: CSVGPGGPTDTQYF; cdr3_nt: TGCAGCGTTGGACCAGGGGGCCCGACAGATACGCAGTATTTT
cdr3_length: 16; j_call: TRBJ2-3; v_call: TRBV10-1; d_call: TRBD2; clone_size: .; cdr3_aa: CASSESLSGRGDTQYF; cdr3_nt: TGCGCCAGCAGTGAGTCCTTAAGCGGGAGAGGAGATACGCAGTATTTT
cdr3_length: 16; j_call: TRBJ1-2; v_call: TRBV30; d_call: .; clone_size: .; cdr3_aa: CAWIRTKPPSLYGYTF; cdr3_nt: TGTGCCTGGATTAGGACCAAACCTCCGTCCCTCTATGGCTACACCTTC
cdr3_length: 15; j_call: TRBJ1-2; v_call: TRBV2; d_call: TRBD1; clone_size: .; cdr3_aa: CASSPTGTVSHGYTF; cdr3_nt: TGTGCCAGCAGTCCCACCGGGACAGTCTCACATGGCTACACCTTC
cdr3_length: 18; j_call: TRBJ2-7; v_call: TRBV5-1; d_call: TRBD2; clone_size: .; cdr3_aa: CASSYYSPPGLADYEQYF; cdr3_nt: TGCGCCAGCAGCTATTATTCCCCACCGGGACTAGCCGACTACGAGCAGTACTTC